The T cell receptor (beta chain) under discussion was sequenced for a study of T cells expressing NK-cell markers. Study-wide background: Seven of the eight sequenced donors were HCMV-seropositive; one was seronegative.

To note about this clonotype: What it binds is not known.

Reanalyzing the 5' RACE reads, TCRdb keeps one entry per CDR3 protein, without DNA. The sample has just under 150,000 distinct CDR3 sequences; the top ten hold 9% to 15%. The CDR3 is made up of 13 amino acids. CDR1 is LNHDA, CDR2 SQIVND, per germline (reference sequence). Study-level results: Where a handful of donors were concerned, these clonotypes also led the CD3+CD56-NKG2C+ fraction. As a fraction of CD8+ T cells, dominant NKG2C+ clonotypes reached about 1.0-8% in a handful of donors.

V is TRBV19 and J is TRBJ2-1; TCRdb designates TRBD1, a call that cannot be tested without DNA. This clonotype was sampled from a man between 18 and 29 years old in good health. Material: blood T cells: a sorted CD56 or NKG2C T cell subset, CD4+ or CD8+ T cells, or bulk PBMC T cells (not recorded which). Here the CDR3 reads CPFRDRDYNEQFF.